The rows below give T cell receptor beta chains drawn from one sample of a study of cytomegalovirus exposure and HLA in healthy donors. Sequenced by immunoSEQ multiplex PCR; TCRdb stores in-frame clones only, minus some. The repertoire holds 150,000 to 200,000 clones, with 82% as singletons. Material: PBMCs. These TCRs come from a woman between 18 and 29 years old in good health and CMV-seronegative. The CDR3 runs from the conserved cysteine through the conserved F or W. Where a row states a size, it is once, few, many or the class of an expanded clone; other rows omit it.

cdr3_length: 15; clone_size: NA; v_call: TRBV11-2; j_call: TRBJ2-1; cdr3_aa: CASSFGGSSYNEQFF
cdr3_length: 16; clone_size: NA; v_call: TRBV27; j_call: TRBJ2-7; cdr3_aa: CASILASEPNSYEQYF
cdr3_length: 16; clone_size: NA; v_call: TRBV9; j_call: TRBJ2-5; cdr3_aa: CASSDRAGGPRETQYF
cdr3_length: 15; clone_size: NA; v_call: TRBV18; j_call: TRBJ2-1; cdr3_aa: CASSPSARWGDEQFF
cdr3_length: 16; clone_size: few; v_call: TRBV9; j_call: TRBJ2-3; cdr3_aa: CASTPGLAGGPDTQYF
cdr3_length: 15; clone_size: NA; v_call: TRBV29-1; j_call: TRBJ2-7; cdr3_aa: CSVSPFESSSYEQYF
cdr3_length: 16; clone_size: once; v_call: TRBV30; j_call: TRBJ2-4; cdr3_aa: CAWRGVYAGQENIQYF
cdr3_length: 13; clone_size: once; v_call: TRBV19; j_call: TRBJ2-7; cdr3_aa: CASSSTGSYEQYF
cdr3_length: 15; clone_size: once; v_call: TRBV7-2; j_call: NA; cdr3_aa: CASSLGAEGTYEQYF
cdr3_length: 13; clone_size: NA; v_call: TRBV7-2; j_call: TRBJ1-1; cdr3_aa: CASSLTSHTEAFF
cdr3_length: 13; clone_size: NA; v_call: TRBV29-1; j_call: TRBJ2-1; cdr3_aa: CSASGLAGGEQFF
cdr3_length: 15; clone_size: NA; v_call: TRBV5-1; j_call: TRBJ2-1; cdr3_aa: CASSWSGREDNEQFF
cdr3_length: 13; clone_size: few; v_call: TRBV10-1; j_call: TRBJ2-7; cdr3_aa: CASAGTGLNEQYF
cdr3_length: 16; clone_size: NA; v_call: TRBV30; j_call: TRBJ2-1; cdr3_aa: CAWRELAGAGGYEQFF
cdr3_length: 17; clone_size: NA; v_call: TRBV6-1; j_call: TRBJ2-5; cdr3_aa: CASSEKGGGRVGETQYF
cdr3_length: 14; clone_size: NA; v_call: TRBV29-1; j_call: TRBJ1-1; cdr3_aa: CSVALQGGGTEAFF
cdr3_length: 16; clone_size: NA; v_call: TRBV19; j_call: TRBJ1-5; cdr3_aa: CASSTPLTGGNQPQHF
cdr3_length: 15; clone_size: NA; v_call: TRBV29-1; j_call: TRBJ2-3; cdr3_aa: CSVEWTGAFTDTQYF
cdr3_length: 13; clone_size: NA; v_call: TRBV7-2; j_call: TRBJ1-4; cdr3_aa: CASSRAFNEKLFF
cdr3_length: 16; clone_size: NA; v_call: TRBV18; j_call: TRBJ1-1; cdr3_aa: CASSRTVTGTNTEAFF
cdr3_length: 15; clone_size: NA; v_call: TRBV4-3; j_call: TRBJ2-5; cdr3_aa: CASSQGIGDQETQYF
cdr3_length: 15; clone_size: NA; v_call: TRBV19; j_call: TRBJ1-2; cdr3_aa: CASSMGLEGSDGYTF
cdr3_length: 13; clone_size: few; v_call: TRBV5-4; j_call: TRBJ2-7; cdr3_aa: CASSQGASYEQYF
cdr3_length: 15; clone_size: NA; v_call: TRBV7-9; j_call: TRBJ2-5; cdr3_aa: CSSSPLAGRFETQYF
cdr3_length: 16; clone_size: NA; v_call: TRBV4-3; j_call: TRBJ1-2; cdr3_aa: CASSQLAGSWGNGYTF
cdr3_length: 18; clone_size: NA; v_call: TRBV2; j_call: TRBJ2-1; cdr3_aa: CASRKAGEVPPPYNEQFF
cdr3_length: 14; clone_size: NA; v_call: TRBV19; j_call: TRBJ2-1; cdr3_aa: CASSSGTSLNEQFF
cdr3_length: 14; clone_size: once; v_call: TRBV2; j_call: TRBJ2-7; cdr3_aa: CASQRTSGIYEQYF
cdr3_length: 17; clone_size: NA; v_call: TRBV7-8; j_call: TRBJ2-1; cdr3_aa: CASSLPGLAGELNEQFF
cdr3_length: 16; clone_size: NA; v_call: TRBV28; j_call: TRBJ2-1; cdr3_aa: CASRDARQGGRNEQFF
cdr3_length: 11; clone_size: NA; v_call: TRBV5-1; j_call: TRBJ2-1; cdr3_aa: CASSLLDEQFF
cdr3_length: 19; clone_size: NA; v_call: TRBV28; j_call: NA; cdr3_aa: CASTPLGSTSGSASYEQYF
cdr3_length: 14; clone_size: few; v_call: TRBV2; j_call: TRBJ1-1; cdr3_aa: CASRNRATNTEAFF
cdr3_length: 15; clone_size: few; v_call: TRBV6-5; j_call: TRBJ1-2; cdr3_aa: CASSYRRTVNYGYTF
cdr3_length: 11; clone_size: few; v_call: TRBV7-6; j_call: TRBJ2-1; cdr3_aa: CAIGGTSEQFF
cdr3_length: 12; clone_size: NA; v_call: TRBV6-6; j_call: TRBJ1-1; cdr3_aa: CASTLDRTEAFF
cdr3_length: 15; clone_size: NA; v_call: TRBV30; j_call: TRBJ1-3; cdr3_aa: CAWGGLGQGGNTIYF
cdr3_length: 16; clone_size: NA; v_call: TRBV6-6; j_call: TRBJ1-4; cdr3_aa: CASKALDKNRGEKLFF
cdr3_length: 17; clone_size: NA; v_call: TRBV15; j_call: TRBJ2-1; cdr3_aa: CATSRDARLAGNNEQFF
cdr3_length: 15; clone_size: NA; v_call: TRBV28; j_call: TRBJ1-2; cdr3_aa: CASRAGTPDGYGYTF
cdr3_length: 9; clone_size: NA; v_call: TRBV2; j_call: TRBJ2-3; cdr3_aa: CASSVKQYF
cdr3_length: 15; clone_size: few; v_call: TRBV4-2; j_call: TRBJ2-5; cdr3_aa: CASSQDAGGKETQYF
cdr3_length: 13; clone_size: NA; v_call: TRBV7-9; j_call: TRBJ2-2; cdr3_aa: CASSLTTAGELFF
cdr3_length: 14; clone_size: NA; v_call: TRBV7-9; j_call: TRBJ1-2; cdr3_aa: CASSLGQGDWSYTF
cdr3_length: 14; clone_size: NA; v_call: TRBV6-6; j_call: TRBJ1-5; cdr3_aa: CASSWGDSNQPQHF
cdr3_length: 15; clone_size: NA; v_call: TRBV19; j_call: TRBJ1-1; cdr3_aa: CASSPFGREDTEAFF
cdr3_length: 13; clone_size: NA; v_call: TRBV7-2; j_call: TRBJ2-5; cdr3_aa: CASSFSGIGDQYF
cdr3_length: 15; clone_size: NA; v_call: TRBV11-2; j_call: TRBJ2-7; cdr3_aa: CASRPSLVSLYEQYF
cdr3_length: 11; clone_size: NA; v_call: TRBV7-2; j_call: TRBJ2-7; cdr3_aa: CASSFSYEQYF
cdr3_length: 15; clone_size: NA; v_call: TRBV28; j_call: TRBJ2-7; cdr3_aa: CASSSRDRVKDEQYF
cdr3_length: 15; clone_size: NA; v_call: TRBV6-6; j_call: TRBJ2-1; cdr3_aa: CASSQRTGLGNEQFF
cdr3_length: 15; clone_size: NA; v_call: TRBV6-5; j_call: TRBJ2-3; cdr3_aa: CASSYAGGVADTQYF
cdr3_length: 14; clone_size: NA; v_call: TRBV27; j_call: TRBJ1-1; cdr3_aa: CASSLGQGNTEAFF
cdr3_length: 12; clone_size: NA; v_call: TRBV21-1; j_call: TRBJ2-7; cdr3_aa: CARRRTVYEQYF
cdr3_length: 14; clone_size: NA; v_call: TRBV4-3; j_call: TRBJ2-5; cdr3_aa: CASSPSGVGETQYF
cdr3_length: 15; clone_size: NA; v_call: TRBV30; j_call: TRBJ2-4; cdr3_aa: CAWSRGGGGKNIQYF